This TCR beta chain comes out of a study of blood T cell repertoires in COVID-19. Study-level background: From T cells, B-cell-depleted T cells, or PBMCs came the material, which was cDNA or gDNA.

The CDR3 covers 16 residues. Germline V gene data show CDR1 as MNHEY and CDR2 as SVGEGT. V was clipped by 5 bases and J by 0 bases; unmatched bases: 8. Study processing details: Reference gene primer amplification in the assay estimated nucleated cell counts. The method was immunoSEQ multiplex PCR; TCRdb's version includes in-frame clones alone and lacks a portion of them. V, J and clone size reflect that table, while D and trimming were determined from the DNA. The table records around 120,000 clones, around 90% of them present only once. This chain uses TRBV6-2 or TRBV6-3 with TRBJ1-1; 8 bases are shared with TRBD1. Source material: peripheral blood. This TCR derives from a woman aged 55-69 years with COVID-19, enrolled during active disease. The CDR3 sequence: CASSPGTGEMNTEAFF. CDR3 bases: TGTGCCAGCAGTCCCGGGACAGGTGAAATGAACACTGAAGCTTTCTTT.